This T cell receptor beta chain was identified in a study of beta chain features in type 1 diabetes. The wider study: Age, gender and cell yields were similar between patients and healthy donors.

Study observations and caveats: PCR might preferentially amplify shorter templates, equally in patients and controls. Patients with type 1 diabetes carried fewer insertions and had more deletions at their VDJ junctions. Shorter TCRB CDR3s, moderately but significantly so, marked every one of the four CD4+ subsets in Type 1 diabetes patients.

This clone was seen a few times. The antigen is undetermined. Every participating donor gave one draw, a heparinised blood sample averaging around 120 mL. The CDR3 has 15 amino acids. Trimming cost V 1 base and J 11 bases, with 18 bases left between them. Germline CDR1 reads SGHTA; CDR2 reads FQGNSA. Every bit of the isolated RNA underwent reverse transcription, so sequencing read expressed TCRB transcripts. Method: immunoSEQ multiplex PCR; TCRdb's copy keeps in-frame clones and lacks some. The data contain about 740,000 clones, about an eighth of them singletons. Sample: naive CD4+ T cells from blood. The V and J genes are TRBV7-2 and TRBJ1-5; weak D call: TRBD1 (5 bases). The TCR comes from a man between 18 and 35 years old with type 1 diabetes. The CDR3 DNA follows: TGTGCCAGCAGCTTAGAGGGACTAGTCCCGACCGCCCAGCATTTT. Amino acid sequence: CASSLEGLVPTAQHF.